This T cell receptor beta chain was recorded in a study of shared clonotypes between healthy human individuals. The CDR3 is 15 residues long. Germline V gene sequence: CDR1 SGDLS, CDR2 YYNGEE. Germline trimming cut 3 bases from V and 0 bases from J; bases unmatched to any gene: 3. Clones were read by immunoSEQ multiplex PCR, and TCRdb kept only the in-frame ones, dropping some. Of hundreds of thousands of clones in the sample, roughly four fifths were seen once. Sequencing used PBMCs. The gene calls are TRBV9 and TRBJ2-7; 10 bases line up with TRBD2. The sequence was collected from a woman aged 40 to 50 in good health. Some clones in this sample may be carry-over from other donors' samples. The CDR3 sequence: CASSDGTSVSYEQYF. The DNA for the CDR3 is TGTGCCAGCAGCGACGGGACTAGCGTCTCCTACGAGCAGTACTTC.